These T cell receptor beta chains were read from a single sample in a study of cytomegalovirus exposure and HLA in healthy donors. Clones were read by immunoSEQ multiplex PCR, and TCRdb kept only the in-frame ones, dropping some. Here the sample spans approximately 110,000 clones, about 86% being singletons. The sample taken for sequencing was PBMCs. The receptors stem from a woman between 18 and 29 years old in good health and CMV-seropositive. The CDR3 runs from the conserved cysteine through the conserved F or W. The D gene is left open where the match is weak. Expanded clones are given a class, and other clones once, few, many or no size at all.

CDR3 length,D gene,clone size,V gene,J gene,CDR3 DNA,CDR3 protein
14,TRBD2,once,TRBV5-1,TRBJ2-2,TGCGCCAGCAGTTCCACTAGCGGGCCCGGGGAGCTGTTTTTT,CASSSTSGPGELFF
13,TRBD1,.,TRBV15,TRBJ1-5,TGTGCCACCAGCGTCACAGGGGATCAGCCCCAGCATTTT,CATSVTGDQPQHF
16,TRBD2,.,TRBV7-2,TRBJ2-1,TGTGCCAGCAGCTTATACGGGGGGACCTCCTACAATGAGCAGTTCTTC,CASSLYGGTSYNEQFF
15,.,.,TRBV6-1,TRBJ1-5,TGTGCCAGCAGTGAAGCGGGGGGGATCAATCAGCCCCAGCATTTT,CASSEAGGINQPQHF
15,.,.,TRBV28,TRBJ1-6,TGTGCCAGCAGTTCCCCGACAGGCTGGGGCTCACCCCTCCACTTT,CASSSPTGWGSPLHF
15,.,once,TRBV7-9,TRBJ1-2,TGTGCCAGCAGCTCCGGTGACAGTTTTCTCTATGGCTACACCTTC,CASSSGDSFLYGYTF
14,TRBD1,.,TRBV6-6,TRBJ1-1,TGTGCCAGCAGTTACCCAGGACAGGAGACTGAAGCTTTCTTT,CASSYPGQETEAFF
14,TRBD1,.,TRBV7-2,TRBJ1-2,TGTGCCAACCTTCCTCGGGACAGGACCTATGGCTACACCTTC,CANLPRDRTYGYTF
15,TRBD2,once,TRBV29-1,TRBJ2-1,TGCAGCGTTGATGAACGACTAGCGGGGGCCAATGAGCAGTTCTTC,CSVDERLAGANEQFF
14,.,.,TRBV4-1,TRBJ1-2,TGCGCCAGCAGCCCCGGGACACAAAACTATGGCTACACCTTC,CASSPGTQNYGYTF
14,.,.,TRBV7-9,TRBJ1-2,TGTGCCAGCAGCCAGGATGGGGCAGGGAATGGCTACACCTTC,CASSQDGAGNGYTF
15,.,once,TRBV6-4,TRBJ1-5,TGTGCCAGCAGTGAGGACTCTCTAAGCAGGCAGCCCCAGCATTTT,CASSEDSLSRQPQHF
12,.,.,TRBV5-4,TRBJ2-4,TGTGCCAGCAGCCCCCATCCGGACATTCAGTACTTC,CASSPHPDIQYF
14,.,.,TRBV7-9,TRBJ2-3,TGTGCCAGCAGCCAAAACGGGGGAACAGATACGCAGTATTTT,CASSQNGGTDTQYF
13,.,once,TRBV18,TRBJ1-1,TGTGCCAGCTCACCGGCCGGGGACACTGAAGCTTTCTTT,CASSPAGDTEAFF
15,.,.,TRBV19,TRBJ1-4,TGTGCCAGTAGTAGTCCGGCGGGAGGGCGCGAAAAACTGTTTTTT,CASSSPAGGREKLFF
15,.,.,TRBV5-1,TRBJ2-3,TGCGCCAGCAGCTTGGTAGCTGCTAGTTCAGATACGCAGTATTTT,CASSLVAASSDTQYF
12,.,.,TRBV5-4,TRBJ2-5,TGTGCCAGCAGGGACTACCAAGAGACCCAGTACTTC,CASRDYQETQYF
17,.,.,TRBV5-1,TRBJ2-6,TGCGCCAGCAGCCGGGGGGCCCCGAATCCTGGGGCCAACGTCCTGACTTTC,CASSRGAPNPGANVLTF
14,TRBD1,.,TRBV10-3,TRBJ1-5,TGTGCCATCAGTGAGCGGGCAGGGGGGTCTATCCAGCATTTT,CAISERAGGSIQHF